This TCR beta chain stems from a study of graft-versus-host responses after intestinal transplantation (dated by TCRdb to the early 2020s). General notes on the study: The transplants that recipients received were multivisceral, liver-intestinal, or isolated intestinal. Anti-thymocyte globulin induction was given to all recipients, followed by maintenance tacrolimus and steroids for 2 to 4 years. The cohort enrolled roughly 25 intestinal transplant recipients including one retransplant, and a few patients lacking pretransplant specimens were excluded. Donor T cell macrochimerism was defined as a peak of at least 4% donor T cells among recipient peripheral blood mononuclear cells. Alloreactive clones were identified by sequencing pre-transplant mixed lymphocyte reaction products and comparing these products with unstimulated pre-transplant donor and recipient T cells. After intestinal transplantation, graft-versus-host and host-versus-graft alloreactive T cell clones were followed in the graft, circulation and bone marrow using bulk TCR-beta CDR3 sequencing. Instead of going to the commercial service, samples from a few later patients were sequenced in-house on an Illumina MiSeq and processed with MiXCR. General conclusions and limits of the study: GvH clones were detected in recipient bone marrow, and some of these GvH clones were observed earlier in ileal mucosa or blood, consistent with an intestinal mucosal origin. Patients with donor T cell macrochimerism had high GvH to HvG T cell clonal ratios in their allografts. Peak levels of circulating GvH clones were associated with declines in HvG clones early after transplant. The relatively low number and heterogeneity of intestinal transplant patients limited the conclusions.

The library was obtained by the immunoSEQ multiplex PCR assay. In most patients, genomic DNA was isolated using the Qiagen DNeasy Blood and Tissue Kit and sent frozen to Adaptive Biotechnologies for TCR sequencing. For most patients, genomic DNA was subjected to high-throughput TCR-beta CDR3 sequencing by Adaptive Biotechnologies. The published analysis was carried out like this. TCR sequencing data for approximately 19 patients were retrieved from Adaptive's ImmunoSEQ software; a few other patients were processed with MiXCR and VDJtools. CD4 versus CD8 sorting errors were corrected by removing sequences found in both subsets at a frequency ratio below 5:1. Because the origin of CDR3 nucleotide sequences shared between donor and recipient could not be assigned, those sequences were removed. To be classed as alloreactive, a clone needed at least 2-fold expansion over unstimulated cells and a minimum CFSE-low frequency of 0.002% (template counts) or 0.001% (read counts). A clone was considered mappable if detected in the sequenced pre-transplant spleen, lymph node, or MLR CFSE-low populations of the donor or recipient. Cumulative frequency of alloreactive clones was calculated as a percentage of all sequences weighted by copy number. This is the immuneACCESS table as TCRdb keeps it, with only in-frame sequences that have V and J called. A part of the clones is gone; compared with another copy, unresolved V genes explain less than half, and the rest is unexplained. The V and J calls and clone size are taken from that table; D and trimming were inferred from the DNA. The sample includes approximately 85,000 clones, with around 90% observed a single time. The ten largest clones capture 7.6% of the sample.

Comments on this clone: What antigen it recognizes has not been identified. The input lacks base qualities; no much larger clone sits a single base away.

The CDR3 runs 18 residues from the cysteine to the phenylalanine. The read is trimmed to its CDR3 DNA, 54 bases read in frame from base 1. Ends trimmed: V by 5 bases, J by 6 bases; bases unmatched to a gene: 20. CDR1 and CDR2 are drawn from the germline V gene (reference sequence): MNHEY, SMNVEV. Explained via the paper, the time point label denotes: cells obtained before transplantation from donor or recipient. CD3+CD4+ and CD3+CD8+ populations were FACS-sorted from unstimulated pre-transplant donor and recipient cells taken from spleen or lymph nodes. This receptor was identified in a human donor who was the organ donor for an intestinal transplant. The V and J genes are TRBV27 and TRBJ2-3; 7 junctional bases match TRBD2. Sequencing used unstimulated CD8+ T cells sorted from spleen or lymph node cells, obtained before transplant. The CDR3 protein: CASSRLWAGGGGRDTQYF. The DNA sequence is TGTGCCAGCAGTCGATTATGGGCTGGGGGGGGAGGCAGGGATACGCAGTATTTT.